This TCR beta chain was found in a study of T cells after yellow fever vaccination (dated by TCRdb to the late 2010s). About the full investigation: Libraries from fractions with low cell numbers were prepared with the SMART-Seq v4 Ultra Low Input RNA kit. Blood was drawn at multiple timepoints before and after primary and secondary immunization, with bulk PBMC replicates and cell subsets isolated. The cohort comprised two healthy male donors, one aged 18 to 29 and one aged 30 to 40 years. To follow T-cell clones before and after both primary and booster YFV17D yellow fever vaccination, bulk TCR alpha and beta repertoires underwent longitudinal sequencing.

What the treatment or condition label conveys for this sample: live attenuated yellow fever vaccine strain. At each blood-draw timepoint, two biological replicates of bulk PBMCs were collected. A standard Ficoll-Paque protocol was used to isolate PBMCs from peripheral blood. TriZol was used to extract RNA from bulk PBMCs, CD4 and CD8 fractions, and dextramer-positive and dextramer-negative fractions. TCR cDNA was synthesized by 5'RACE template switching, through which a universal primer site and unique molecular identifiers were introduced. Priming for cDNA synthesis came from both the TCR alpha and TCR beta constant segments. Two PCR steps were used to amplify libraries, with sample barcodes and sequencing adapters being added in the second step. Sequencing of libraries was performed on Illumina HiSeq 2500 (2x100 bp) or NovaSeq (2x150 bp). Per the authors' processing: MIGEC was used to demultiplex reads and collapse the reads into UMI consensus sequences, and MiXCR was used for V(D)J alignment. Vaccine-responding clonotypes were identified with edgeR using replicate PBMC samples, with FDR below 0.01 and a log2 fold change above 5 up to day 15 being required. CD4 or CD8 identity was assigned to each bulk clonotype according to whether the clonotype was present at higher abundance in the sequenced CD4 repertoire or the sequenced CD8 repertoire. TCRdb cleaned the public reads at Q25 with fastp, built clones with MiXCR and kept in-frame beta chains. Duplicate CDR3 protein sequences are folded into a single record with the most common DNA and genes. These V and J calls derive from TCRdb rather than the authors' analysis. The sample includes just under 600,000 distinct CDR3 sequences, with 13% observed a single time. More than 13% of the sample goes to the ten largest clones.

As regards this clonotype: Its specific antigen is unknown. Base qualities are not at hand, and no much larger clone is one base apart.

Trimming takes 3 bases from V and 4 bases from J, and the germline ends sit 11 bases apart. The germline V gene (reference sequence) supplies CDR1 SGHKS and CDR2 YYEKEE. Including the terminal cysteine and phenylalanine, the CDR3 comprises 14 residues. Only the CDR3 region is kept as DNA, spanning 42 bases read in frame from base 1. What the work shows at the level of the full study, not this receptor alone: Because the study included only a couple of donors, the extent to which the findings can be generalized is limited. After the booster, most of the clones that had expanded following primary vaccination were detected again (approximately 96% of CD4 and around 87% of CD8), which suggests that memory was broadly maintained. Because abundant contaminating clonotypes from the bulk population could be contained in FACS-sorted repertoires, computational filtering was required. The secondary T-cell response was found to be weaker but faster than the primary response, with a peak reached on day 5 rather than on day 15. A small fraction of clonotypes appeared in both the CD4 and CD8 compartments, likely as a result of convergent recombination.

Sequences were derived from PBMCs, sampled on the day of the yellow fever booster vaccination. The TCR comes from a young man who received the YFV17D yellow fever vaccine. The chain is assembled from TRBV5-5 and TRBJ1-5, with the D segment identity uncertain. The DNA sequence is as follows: TGTGCCAGCAGCTCCGCTGTCCGGAATCAGCCCCAGCATTTT. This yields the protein CASSSAVRNQPQHF.